The 16 T cell receptor beta chains below were found in one sample sequenced in a study of blood T cell repertoires in COVID-19. This table comes from immunoSEQ multiplex PCR, and its TCRdb copy is limited to in-frame clones, with some not included. This sample has some 160,000 clones, with roughly 78% found just once. The material sequenced was peripheral blood. These receptors all stem from a man aged 65 to 79 with active or convalescent COVID-19.

Only a few counts were recorded for this clone. The chain recombines TRBV11-1 with TRBJ2-3; 8 nucleotides match TRBD1. The trim removed 5 bases at V and 1 base at J, leaving 8 bases unmatched. From germline, CDR1 is SGHAT and CDR2 FQDESV (reference sequence). The CDR3 runs 16 residues. CDR3 sequence: CASSGGTGLGTDTQYF. The CDR3 DNA is TGTGCCAGCAGCGGCGGGACAGGACTCGGCACAGATACGCAGTATTTT. Drawing the rest from reference TRBV11-1 and TRBJ2-3, the complete variable domain is EAEVAQSPRYKITEKSQAVAFWCDPISGHATLYWYRQILGQGPELLVQFQDESVVDDSQLPKDRFSAERLKGVDSTLKIQPAELGDSAMYLCASSGGTGLGTDTQYFGPGTRLTVL.

Here the CDR3 reads CAWRGTGTGTNQPQHF. The CDR3 nucleotides read TGTGCCTGGAGGGGTACAGGGACAGGGACTAATCAGCCCCAGCATTTT. The V and J genes are TRBV30 and TRBJ1-5, with TRBD1 identical over 9 bases. The CDR3 has 16 amino acids. J lost 4 bases, V lost 3 bases, and 10 bases had no gene match. CDR1 is GTSNPN, CDR2 SVGIG, per germline (reference sequence).

The rearrangement links TRBV7-3 to TRBJ2-2; 9 bases fit TRBD1. J lost 6 bases, V lost 5 bases, and 7 bases had no gene match. Germline CDR1 SGHTA, CDR2 FQGTGA. CDR3 length: 15 residues. CDR3 sequence reads: CASSPGDRESGELFF. The CDR3 DNA reads as TGTGCCAGCAGCCCGGGGGACAGGGAGTCCGGGGAGCTGTTTTTT.

This clone was detected once. The chain carries TRBV28 and TRBJ2-7; 9 bases are shared with TRBD1. This CDR3 has 15 amino acids. CDR1 MDHEN and CDR2 SYDVKM come from the germline V gene. V lost 5 bases to trimming and J lost 4 bases; unmatched junction nucleotides: 9. The DNA of the CDR3 is TGTGCCAGCAGTGGACCCGGGACAGGGAATTACGAGCAGTACTTC. Amino acid sequence: CASSGPGTGNYEQYF.

DNA of the CDR3: TGCGCCAGCAGTGATCAAGGGGACACTGAAGCTTTCTTT. Amino acids: CASSDQGDTEAFF. The V gene is TRBV10-1, the J gene TRBJ1-1; perhaps TRBD1 as D (5 bases). This CDR3 contains 13 residues. V was shortened by 3 bases and J by 3 bases, with 8 bases between the two germline ends. Per the germline V gene, CDR1 is WNHNN and CDR2 is SYGVQD (reference sequence).

The table lists this clone with a count of one. The V call is TRBV11-2, the J call TRBJ2-1; the match to TRBD2 covers 14 bases. This CDR3 is 18 amino acids long. Germline V gene sequence: CDR1 SGHAT, CDR2 FQNNGV. V trimming: 4 bases; J trimming: 7 bases; junction bases outside the gene matches: 12. CDR3 nucleotide sequence: TGTGCCAGCAGCTACGGACTAGCGGGAGGCGAAAGGAGGAATGAGCAGTTCTTC. Translation: CASSYGLAGGERRNEQFF. The entire variable domain, with the rest obtained from reference TRBV11-2 and TRBJ2-1, is as follows: EAGVAQSPRYKIIEKRQSVAFWCNPISGHATLYWYQQILGQGPKLLIQFQNNGVVDDSQLPKDRFSAERLKGVDSTLKIQPAKLEDSAVYLCASSYGLAGGERRNEQFFGPGTRLTVL.

This clone was recorded only once. V is TRBV20-1 and J is TRBJ2-2; 10 bases line up with TRBD2. CDR1 is DFQATT and CDR2 is SNEGSKA in the germline V gene (reference sequence). The V segment lost 3 bases and the J segment 6 bases; nucleotides outside the gene matches: 10. The CDR3 length is 16 residues. CDR3 protein: CSASSPAGGPSGELFF. The CDR3 coding sequence is TGCAGTGCTAGTTCCCCAGCGGGAGGGCCGTCCGGGGAGCTGTTTTTT.

V and J are TRBV7-2 and TRBJ1-5; 8 nucleotides align to TRBD1. The CDR3 has 15 residues. The J segment lost 7 bases and the V segment lost 5 bases, leaving 10 bases of the junction unmatched. Germline CDR1 is SGHTA and CDR2 is FQGNSA. This chain's CDR3 is CASSPGQGLWQPQHF. CDR3 bases: TGTGCCAGCAGCCCCGGACAGGGCTTATGGCAGCCCCAGCATTTT.

There are a few counts of this clone. This rearrangement joins TRBV6-5 to TRBJ2-5; TRBD1 matches at 7 bases. This CDR3 is 16 amino acids long. CDR1 and CDR2 (germline): MNHEY, SVGAGI. V gave up 0 bases and J gave up 2 bases; unmatched junction bases: 6. CDR3 loop: CASSYSPGRGQETQYF. CDR3 bases: TGTGCCAGCAGTTACTCCCCCGGCAGGGGGCAAGAGACCCAGTACTTC.

V and J are TRBV19 and TRBJ2-7, with TRBD1 as a possible D gene (6 bases). Trimming took 5 bases from V and 6 from J, leaving 20 bases between them. The CDR3 is made up of 15 amino acids. CDR1 LNHDA and CDR2 SQIVND come from the germline V gene (reference sequence). The CDR3 is CASSVGQIKGGEQYF. In DNA, the CDR3 is TGTGCCAGTAGTGTAGGACAAATTAAAGGGGGCGAGCAGTACTTC.

The chain carries TRBV10-1 and TRBJ2-1; perhaps TRBD2 as D (5 bases). Per germline, CDR1 WNHNN and CDR2 SYGVQD (reference sequence). V lost 5 bases and J lost 3, with 8 bases in between. The CDR3 extends over 13 amino acids. Written as DNA, the CDR3 is TGCGCCAGCAGTAGCGGCCTCTACAATGAGCAGTTCTTC. Its protein product is CASSSGLYNEQFF.

Only one count was recorded for this clone. The chain is built from TRBV30 and TRBJ2-5; the D gene is possibly TRBD1 (7 bases). Germline values: CDR1 GTSNPN, CDR2 SVGIG (reference sequence). The CDR3 extends over 13 amino acids. The ends were cut back, 8 bases at V and 2 bases at J, with 15 bases in the middle. This CDR3 is CAGLTGTQETQYF. CDR3 in DNA: TGTGCCGGTTTGACAGGGACTCAAGAGACCCAGTACTTC.

V usage is TRBV10-2 and J usage is TRBJ2-5, with 10 bases identical to TRBD2. Germline assignment: CDR1 WSHSY and CDR2 SAAADI. The CDR3 consists of 15 residues. The junction had 10 bases not matched to a gene; V was cut back by 7 bases and J by 5 bases. The CDR3 region is CASTSSGSLGETQYF. CDR3 DNA sequence: TGCGCCAGCACGTCTAGCGGGAGTCTCGGGGAGACCCAGTACTTC.

This clone has only one observation. This chain links TRBV5-1 with TRBJ1-1; 10 bases fit TRBD1. There are 16 residues in the CDR3. Germline V CDR1 and CDR2: SGHRS, YFSETQ. Trimming at V came to 2 bases and at J to 6 bases, leaving 10 bases not matched to a gene. The CDR3 DNA sequence: TGCGCCAGCAGCTTCGGGACAGGGGTTTCGGACCCTGAAGCTTTCTTT. Its protein is CASSFGTGVSDPEAFF.

V usage is TRBV5-1 and J usage is TRBJ1-2; 8 bases line up with TRBD1. The V and J ends lost 6 bases and 3 bases, in that order; junction bases with no gene match: 10. Per the germline V gene, CDR1 is SGHRS and CDR2 is YFSETQ. The CDR3 consists of 15 residues. CDR3 sequence reads: CASTLLGQGDYGYTF. As DNA, the CDR3 is TGCGCCAGCACCCTCTTAGGACAGGGTGACTATGGCTACACCTTC. Drawing the rest from reference TRBV5-1 and TRBJ1-2, the complete variable domain is KAGVTQTPRYLIKTRGQQVTLSCSPISGHRSVSWYQQTPGQGLQFLFEYFSETQRNKGNFPGRFSGRQFSNSRSEMNVSTLELGDSALYLCASTLLGQGDYGYTFGSGTRLTVV.

The genes are TRBV7-9 and TRBJ1-3; 8 bases line up with TRBD1. The CDR3 loop spans 16 amino acids. Germline V gene lookup returns CDR1 SEHNR and CDR2 FQNEAQ (reference sequence). V gave up 5 bases and J gave up 1 base; unmatched junction bases: 7. The CDR3 coding sequence is TGTGCCAGCAGCCGGGGACAGGCGACTTCTGGAAACACCATATATTTT. This sequence encodes CASSRGQATSGNTIYF.